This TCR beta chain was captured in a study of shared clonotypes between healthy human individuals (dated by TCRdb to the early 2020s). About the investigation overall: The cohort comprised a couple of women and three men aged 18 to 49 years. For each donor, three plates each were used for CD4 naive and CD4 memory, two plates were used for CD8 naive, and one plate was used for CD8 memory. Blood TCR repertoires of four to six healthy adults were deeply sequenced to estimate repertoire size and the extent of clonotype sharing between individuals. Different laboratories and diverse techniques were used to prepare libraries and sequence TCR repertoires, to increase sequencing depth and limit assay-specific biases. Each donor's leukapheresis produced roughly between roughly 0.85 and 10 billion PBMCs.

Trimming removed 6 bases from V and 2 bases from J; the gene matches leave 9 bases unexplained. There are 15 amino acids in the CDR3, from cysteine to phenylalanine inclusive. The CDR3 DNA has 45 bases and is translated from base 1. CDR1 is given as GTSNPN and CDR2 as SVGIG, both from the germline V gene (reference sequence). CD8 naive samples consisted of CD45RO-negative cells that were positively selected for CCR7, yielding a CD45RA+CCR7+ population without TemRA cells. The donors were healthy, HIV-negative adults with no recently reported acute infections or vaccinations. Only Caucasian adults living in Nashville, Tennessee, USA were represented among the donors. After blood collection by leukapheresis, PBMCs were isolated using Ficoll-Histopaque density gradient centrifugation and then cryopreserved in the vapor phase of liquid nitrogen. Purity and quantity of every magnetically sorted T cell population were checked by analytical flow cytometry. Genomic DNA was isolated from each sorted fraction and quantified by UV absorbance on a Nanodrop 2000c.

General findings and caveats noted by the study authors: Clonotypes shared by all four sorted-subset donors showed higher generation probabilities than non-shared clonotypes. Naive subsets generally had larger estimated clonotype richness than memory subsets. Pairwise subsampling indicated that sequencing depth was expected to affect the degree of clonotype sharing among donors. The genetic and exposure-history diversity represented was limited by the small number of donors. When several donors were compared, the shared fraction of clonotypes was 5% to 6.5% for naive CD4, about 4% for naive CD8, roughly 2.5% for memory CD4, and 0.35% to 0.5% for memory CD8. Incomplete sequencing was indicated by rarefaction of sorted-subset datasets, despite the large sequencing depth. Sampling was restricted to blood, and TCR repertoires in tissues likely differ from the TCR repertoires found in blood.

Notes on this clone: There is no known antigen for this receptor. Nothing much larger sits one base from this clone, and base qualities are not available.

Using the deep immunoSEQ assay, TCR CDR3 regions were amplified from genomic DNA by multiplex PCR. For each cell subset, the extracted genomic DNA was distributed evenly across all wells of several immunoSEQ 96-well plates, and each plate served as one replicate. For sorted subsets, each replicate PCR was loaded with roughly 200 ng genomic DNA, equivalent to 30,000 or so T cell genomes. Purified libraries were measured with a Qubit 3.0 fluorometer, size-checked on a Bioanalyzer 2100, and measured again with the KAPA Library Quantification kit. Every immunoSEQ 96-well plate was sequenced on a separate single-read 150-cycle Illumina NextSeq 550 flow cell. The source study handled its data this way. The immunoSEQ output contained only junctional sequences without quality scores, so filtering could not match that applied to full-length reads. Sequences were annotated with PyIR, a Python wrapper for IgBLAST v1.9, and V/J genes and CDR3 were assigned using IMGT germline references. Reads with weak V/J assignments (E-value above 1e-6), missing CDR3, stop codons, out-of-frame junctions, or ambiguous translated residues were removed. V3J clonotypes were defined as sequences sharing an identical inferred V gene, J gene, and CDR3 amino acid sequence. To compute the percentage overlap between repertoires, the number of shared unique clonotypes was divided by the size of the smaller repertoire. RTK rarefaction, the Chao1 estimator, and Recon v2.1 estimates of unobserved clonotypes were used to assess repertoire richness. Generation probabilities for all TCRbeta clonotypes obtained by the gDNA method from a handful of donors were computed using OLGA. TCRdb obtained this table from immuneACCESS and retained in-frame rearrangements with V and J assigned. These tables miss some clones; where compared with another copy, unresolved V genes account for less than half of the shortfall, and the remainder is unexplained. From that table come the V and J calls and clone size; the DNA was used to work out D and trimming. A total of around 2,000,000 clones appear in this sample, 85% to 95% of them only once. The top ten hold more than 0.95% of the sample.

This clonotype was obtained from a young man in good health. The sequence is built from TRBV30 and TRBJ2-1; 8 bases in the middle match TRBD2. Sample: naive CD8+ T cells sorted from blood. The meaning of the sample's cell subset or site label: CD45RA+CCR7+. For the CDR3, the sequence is CACPRRGVAYNEQFF. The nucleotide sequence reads TGTGCCTGCCCCAGGCGGGGGGTCGCCTACAATGAGCAGTTCTTC.